This passage covers 23 T cell receptor beta chains from one sample sequenced in a study of T cells in Graves' hyperthyroidism and ophthalmopathy. RNA transcripts yielded amplified TCR beta CDR3 regions. Primed by the HTBI set, a first-round RT-PCR was run on the TCR CDR3. TCRdb reanalysed the multiplex PCR reads using MiXCR and keeps one entry per CDR3 protein. The sample yields 530,000 or so distinct CDR3 sequences, around 42% seen once. The material sequenced was peripheral blood or thyroid tissue (not recorded which). The source is a woman between 18 and 30 years old with Graves' hyperthyroidism.

This clonotype was counted many times. The V gene is TRBV2, the J gene TRBJ1-1; 10 bases line up with TRBD1. CDR1 is SNHLY and CDR2 is FYNNEI in the germline V gene. The junction had 5 bases not matched to a gene; V was cut back by 6 bases and J by 4 bases. The CDR3 runs to 14 residues. The DNA of the CDR3 is TGTGCCAGCAGAGAGACAGGGGGCAGCACTGAAGCTTTCTTT. Residues: CASRETGGSTEAFF.

A few counts support this clonotype. The chain employs TRBV3-1 and TRBJ2-7; D possibly matches TRBD1 or TRBD2 (5 bases each). Trimming stripped 1 base from V and 3 bases from J, with 22 bases between. Looked up from germline, CDR1 is LGHDT and CDR2 is YNNKEL (reference sequence). The CDR3 consists of 18 residues. The DNA of the CDR3 is TGTGCCAGCAGCCAAGCCAGGGCATTCGGGGCCCCCCGCTACGAGCAGTACTTC. This sequence encodes CASSQARAFGAPRYEQYF.

This clonotype has a count of ten or more. V gene TRBV5-1 combines with J gene TRBJ2-5; D not certain. The CDR3 runs to 14 residues. V gave up 4 bases and J gave up 4 bases, with 14 bases separating them. Per germline, CDR1 SGHRS and CDR2 YFSETQ. The CDR3 nucleotides are TGCGCCAGCAGCACGTCAATCCCGGGAGAGACCCAGTACTTC. This codes for CASSTSIPGETQYF.

The V call is TRBV15, the J call TRBJ1-5, with TRBD1 as a possible D gene (5 bases). The CDR3 has 17 amino acids. The V end lost 3 bases, the J end lost 11 bases, and 26 bases lay between the germline ends. CDR1 is LNHNV and CDR2 is YYDKDF in the germline V gene (reference sequence). This chain's CDR3 is CATSSSRGGYAQETQHF. The CDR3 DNA is TGTGCCACCAGCAGCAGCCGGGGGGGATATGCTCAAGAGACCCAGCATTTT.

CDR3 DNA sequence: TGTGCCAGTAGTGGCGAGCGGCAAGAGACCCAGTACTTC. Translated, it gives CASSGERQETQYF. The rearrangement links TRBV19 to TRBJ2-5; tentative D call: TRBD2 (5 bases). The CDR3 is 13 amino acids. CDR1 and CDR2 (germline): LNHDA, SQIVND (reference sequence). Trimming left V 5 bases short and J 2 bases short, with 9 bases between.

Worth noting for this clonotype: Relative to the germline gene, one junction end is altered; a read error may explain this. V usage is TRBV12-3 or TRBV12-4 and J usage is TRBJ2-7; 7 bases map to TRBD2. This CDR3 spans 16 amino acids. In DNA, the CDR3 is TGTGCCGGCAGTTTTTCTTCGGCGGGAGTCTCCTACGAGCAGTACTTC. Its translation: CAGSFSSAGVSYEQYF.

The genes are TRBV7-9 and TRBJ2-1; 10 positions agree with TRBD2. Germline lookup yields CDR1 SEHNR and CDR2 FQNEAQ (reference sequence). J gave up 8 bases and V 7 bases, and 14 bases lay outside the gene matches. This CDR3 comprises 16 residues. CDR3 in DNA: TGTGCCAGCACCCCGAGAGCGGGAGGGCCTGGAGATGAGCAGTTCTTC. The encoded protein is CASTPRAGGPGDEQFF.

This chain connects TRBV7-2 to TRBJ2-3; D is undetermined. Germline loops: CDR1 SGHTA, CDR2 FQGNSA. The CDR3 length is 15 residues. The V and J ends lost 1 base and 2 bases respectively, with 10 bases between them. CDR3 sequence (DNA): TGTGCCAGCAGCTTAGGGATTCCAATCACAGATACGCAGTATTTT. Translating gives CASSLGIPITDTQYF.

The chain uses TRBV6-1 and TRBJ2-7; tentative D call: TRBD1 (5 bases). V shed 4 bases and J shed 7 bases, with 11 bases lying between them. The CDR3 runs to 12 residues. Germline values: CDR1 MNHNS, CDR2 SASEGT. CDR3 protein: CASSAKGSEQYF. CDR3 DNA sequence: TGTGCCAGCAGTGCGAAGGGGTCGGAGCAGTACTTC.

The chain recombines TRBV15 with TRBJ1-5; perhaps TRBD1 as D (6 bases). Per the germline V gene, CDR1 is LNHNV and CDR2 is YYDKDF (reference sequence). This CDR3 is built from 19 residues. Trimming pared 0 bases from V and 11 bases from J, leaving 29 bases between. This CDR3 is CATSRDQLGAGDGAETQHF. CDR3 DNA: TGTGCCACCAGCAGAGATCAGCTGGGGGCGGGGGACGGCGCGGAGACCCAGCATTTT.

There are many counts of this clonotype. The chain links TRBV10-3 to TRBJ2-5; 10 bases line up with TRBD2. CDR1 and CDR2 (germline): ENHRY, SYGVKD. V was pared by 9 bases and J by 4 bases, with 17 bases of the junction left unmatched. The CDR3 runs to 17 residues. The CDR3: CAMSSWSLAGGSETQYF. CDR3 nucleotide sequence: TGTGCCATGTCTTCCTGGAGCTTAGCGGGAGGTTCAGAGACCCAGTACTTC.

This chain connects TRBV20-1 to TRBJ1-2, with D hard to call. Germline-derived CDR1 and CDR2 are DFQATT and SNEGSKA (reference sequence). This CDR3 has 12 residues. The ends were cut back, 1 base at V and 6 bases at J, with 9 bases in the middle. The CDR3 sequence: CSARVHRDGYTF. The CDR3 DNA reads TGCAGTGCTAGAGTACACCGGGATGGCTACACCTTC.

The chain combines TRBV15 with TRBJ2-1; possible D gene TRBD1, 5 bases. The CDR3 totals 16 residues. V lost 3 bases and J lost 10, with 22 bases in between. Germline V gives CDR1 LNHNV, CDR2 YYDKDF (reference sequence). This CDR3 is CATSSEPRTNYREQFF. The CDR3 nucleotides read TGTGCCACCAGCAGCGAGCCCCGGACCAACTACAGGGAGCAGTTCTTC.

This chain's CDR3 is CASSEARANSPLHF. DNA of the CDR3: TGTGCCAGCAGTGAAGCCAGGGCTAATTCACCCCTCCACTTT. The chain carries TRBV2 and TRBJ1-6, with D tentatively TRBD1 (5 bases). CDR3 length: 14 amino acids. The germline V and J ends were trimmed by 0 bases and 6 bases, with 6 bases remaining between them. Germline CDR1 SNHLY, CDR2 FYNNEI.

The chain couples TRBV7-9 to TRBJ2-1; a possible D gene is TRBD1 (6 bases). Germline CDR1 is SEHNR and CDR2 is FQNEAQ (reference sequence). The CDR3 totals 14 residues. V was trimmed by 6 bases and J by 10 bases, leaving 19 bases between them. For the CDR3, the DNA is TGTGCCAGCAGGCCGAGGGACACCTGGTTAGAGCAGTTCTTC. Protein sequence: CASRPRDTWLEQFF.

Only one count was recorded for this clonotype. V and J are TRBV29-1 and TRBJ2-7, with D possibly TRBD2 on 6 matching bases. This CDR3 is 11 amino acids long. Germline V gene sequence: CDR1 SQVTM, CDR2 ANQGSEA. The CDR3 region is CTKSGEDEQYF. CDR3 bases: TGCACCAAAAGTGGGGAGGACGAGCAGTACTTC.

This clonotype has at least ten counts. This sequence joins TRBV4-3 and TRBJ1-4; maybe TRBD1 (5 bases). Germline V gene lookup returns CDR1 LGHNA and CDR2 YSLEER. This CDR3 comprises 16 residues. V lost 4 bases and J 10 bases, leaving 22 bases between the germline ends. The chain's CDR3 is CASSPDSGTAAGKLFF. The CDR3 nucleotides read TGCGCCAGCAGCCCAGATTCCGGGACGGCCGCTGGAAAACTGTTTTTT.

The chain combines TRBV7-6 with TRBJ2-7; no firm D call. The end of the DNA is better explained by TRBJ2-1, so the J call may be wrong. The CDR3 extends over 13 amino acids. CDR1 SGHVS and CDR2 FNYEAQ come from the germline V gene. For the CDR3, the DNA is TGTGCCAGCAGCCGCCGGGTCAGTAATGAGCAGTTCTTC. Protein product: CASSRRVSNEQFF.

The rearrangement links TRBV7-3 to TRBJ2-5; 8 nucleotides line up with TRBD2. This CDR3 comprises 16 residues. In germline, CDR1 is SGHTA, CDR2 FQGTGA. J was trimmed by 6 bases and V by 0 bases; bases with no gene match: 9. The CDR3 spells CASSLTGAGDVKTQYF. For the CDR3, the DNA is TGTGCCAGCAGCTTAACGGGAGCGGGAGATGTAAAGACCCAGTACTTC.

This clonotype showed up many times. This chain connects TRBV7-9 to TRBJ1-5; perhaps TRBD1 as D (5 bases). Trimming pared 8 bases from V and 2 bases from J, leaving 13 bases between. The germline V gene encodes CDR1 SEHNR and CDR2 FQNEAQ (reference sequence). The CDR3 runs 14 residues. The CDR3 protein is CASGGGVGNQPQHF. DNA for the CDR3: TGTGCCAGCGGGGGGGGGGTTGGCAATCAGCCCCAGCATTTT.

Regarding this clonotype: Possible read error: a much larger clone is one base away. The V call is TRBV7-8, the J call TRBJ2-7; 8 bases are shared with TRBD2. CDR3 size: 17 residues. The germline gives CDR1 SGHVS, CDR2 FQNEAQ. The CDR3 DNA follows: TGTGCCAGCAGCTTACGTACGGGACTAGAGAGCTCCTACGGGCAGTACTTC. It translates to CASSLRTGLESSYGQYF.

This sequence joins TRBV29-1 and TRBJ2-7; unclear D gene. The better agreement between TRBJ2-1 and the DNA end casts doubt on the J call. This CDR3 is built from 13 residues. CDR1 and CDR2 from the germline V gene are SQVTM and ANQGSEA. In DNA, the CDR3 is TGCAGCGTTGTTTGGGGAAACTACAATGAGCAGTTCTTC. Translated: CSVVWGNYNEQFF.

The CDR3 spells CNTAGDEKLFF. The DNA of the CDR3 is TGCAATACCGCAGGGGACGAAAAACTGTTTTTT. This rearrangement joins TRBV20-1 to TRBJ1-4; tentatively, D is TRBD1 (6 bases). The germline gives CDR1 DFQATT, CDR2 SNEGSKA (reference sequence). This CDR3 has 11 residues.